One T cell receptor beta chain is described in this entry. This sample is part of a study of blood T cell repertoires in COVID-19. This table comes from immunoSEQ multiplex PCR, and its TCRdb copy is limited to in-frame clones, with some not included. The table includes around 210,000 clones, roughly four fifths detected once. Patients from Seattle were sampled longitudinally, starting during active infection. V dropped 7 bases and J dropped 3; count of bases not matched to a gene: 6. The CDR3 is made up of 15 amino acids. The germline V gene encodes CDR1 SNHLY and CDR2 FYNNEI. The V call is TRBV2, the J call TRBJ2-2; 9 nucleotides match TRBD1. The sequenced material came from peripheral blood. The receptor comes from a woman aged 80 or over with COVID-19, enrolled during active disease. The CDR3 region has the DNA TGTGCCAGCAACACCGGACAGGGGTACACCGGGGAGCTGTTTTTT. It translates to CASNTGQGYTGELFF.